The subject of this entry is one TCR beta chain. The antigen is undetermined. The protocol was immunoSEQ multiplex PCR, while the TCRdb copy is restricted to in-frame clones and leaves out a portion. The table includes about 80,000 clones, more than 60% detected once. Before sequencing took place, the ViraFEST assay used viral peptide pools to expand antigen-specific CD4+ T cells. Following 10 days of culture, CD4+ T cells were isolated. Participants received two doses of either the BNT162b2 or mRNA-1273 vaccine. With around 9.4 ug/ml peptides and about 9.2 IU/ml IL-2, over 1.5 million PBMC per well were cultured. CDR1 and CDR2 (germline): SGHRS, YFSETQ. The J segment lost 6 bases and the V segment lost 1 base, leaving 11 bases of the junction unmatched. The CDR3 sequence is 17 residues long. The entry originates in a study of vaccination effects on CD4 cells after COVID-19. Across the whole study: Post-vaccine sample collection fell at a median of 72 days after the second dose.

The receptor was isolated from a human donor who received a COVID-19 vaccine. Material: CD4+ T cells from PBMCs cultured with HCoV-OC43 spike peptides, obtained after COVID-19 vaccination. Documented subset: HCoV-OC43 spike overlapping peptide pool stimulation. The gene calls are TRBV5-1 and TRBJ2-3; 10 nucleotides agree with TRBD2. The CDR3: CASSLMGSGGTMDTQYF. The CDR3 bases are TGCGCCAGCAGCTTGATGGGTAGCGGGGGGACCATGGATACGCAGTATTTT. The entire variable domain, with the rest obtained from reference TRBV5-1 and TRBJ2-3, is as follows: KAGVTQTPRYLIKTRGQQVTLSCSPISGHRSVSWYQQTPGQGLQFLFEYFSETQRNKGNFPGRFSGRQFSNSRSEMNVSTLELGDSALYLCASSLMGSGGTMDTQYFGPGTRLTVL.